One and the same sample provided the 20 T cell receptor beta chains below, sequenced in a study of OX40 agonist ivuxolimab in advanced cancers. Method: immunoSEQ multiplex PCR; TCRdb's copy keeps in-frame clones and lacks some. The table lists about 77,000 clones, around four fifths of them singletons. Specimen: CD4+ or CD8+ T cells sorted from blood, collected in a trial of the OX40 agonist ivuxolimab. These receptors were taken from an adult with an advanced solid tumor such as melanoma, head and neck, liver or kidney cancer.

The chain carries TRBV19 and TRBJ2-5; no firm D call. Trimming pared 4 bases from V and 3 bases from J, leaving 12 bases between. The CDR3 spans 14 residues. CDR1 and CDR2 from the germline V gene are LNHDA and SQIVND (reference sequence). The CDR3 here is CASSKRGSEETQYF. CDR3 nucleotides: TGTGCCAGTAGTAAAAGAGGCTCCGAAGAGACCCAGTACTTC. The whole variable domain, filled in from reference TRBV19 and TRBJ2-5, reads DGGITQSPKYLFRKEGQNVTLSCEQNLNHDAMYWYRQDPGQGLRLIYYSQIVNDFQKGDIAEGYSVSREKKESFPLTVTSAQKNPTAFYLCASSKRGSEETQYFGPGTRLLVL.

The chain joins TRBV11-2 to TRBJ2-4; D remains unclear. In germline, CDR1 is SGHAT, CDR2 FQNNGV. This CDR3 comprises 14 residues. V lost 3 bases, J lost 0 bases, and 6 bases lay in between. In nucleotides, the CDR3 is TGTGCCAGCAGCTTGTCCCTAGCCAAAAACATTCAGTACTTC. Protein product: CASSLSLAKNIQYF. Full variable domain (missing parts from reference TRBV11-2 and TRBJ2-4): EAGVAQSPRYKIIEKRQSVAFWCNPISGHATLYWYQQILGQGPKLLIQFQNNGVVDDSQLPKDRFSAERLKGVDSTLKIQPAKLEDSAVYLCASSLSLAKNIQYFGAGTRLSVL.

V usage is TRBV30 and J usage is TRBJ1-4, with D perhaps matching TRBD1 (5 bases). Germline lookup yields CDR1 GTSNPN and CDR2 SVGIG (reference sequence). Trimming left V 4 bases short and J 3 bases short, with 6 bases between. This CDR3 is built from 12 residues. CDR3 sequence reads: CAWTGPNEKLFF. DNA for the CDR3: TGTGCCTGGACAGGGCCTAATGAAAAACTGTTTTTT.

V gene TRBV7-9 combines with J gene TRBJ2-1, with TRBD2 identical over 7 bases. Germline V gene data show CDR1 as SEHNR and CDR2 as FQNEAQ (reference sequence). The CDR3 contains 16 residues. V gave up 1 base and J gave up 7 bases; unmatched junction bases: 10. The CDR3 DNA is TGTGCCAGCAGCTTAGGTCGGGGCTCGGGGGGTAATGAGCAGTTCTTC. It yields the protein CASSLGRGSGGNEQFF. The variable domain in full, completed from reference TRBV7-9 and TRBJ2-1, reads DTGVSQNPRHKITKRGQNVTFRCDPISEHNRLYWYRQTLGQGPEFLTYFQNEAQLEKSRLLSDRFSAERPKGSFSTLEIQRTEQGDSAMYLCASSLGRGSGGNEQFFGPGTRLTVL.

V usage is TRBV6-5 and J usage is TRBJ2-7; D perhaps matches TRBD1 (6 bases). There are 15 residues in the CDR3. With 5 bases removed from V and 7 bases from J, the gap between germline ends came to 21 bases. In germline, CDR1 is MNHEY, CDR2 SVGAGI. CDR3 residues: CASSTTGHPPREQYF. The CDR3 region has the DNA TGTGCCAGCAGTACCACGGGACACCCCCCGAGGGAGCAGTACTTC.

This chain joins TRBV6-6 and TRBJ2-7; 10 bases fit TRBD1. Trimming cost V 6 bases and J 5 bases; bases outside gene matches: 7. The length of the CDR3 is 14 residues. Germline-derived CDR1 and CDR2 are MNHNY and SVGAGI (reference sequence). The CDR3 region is CASSFGQGGDEQYF. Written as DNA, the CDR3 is TGTGCCAGCAGCTTTGGACAGGGGGGCGACGAGCAGTACTTC.

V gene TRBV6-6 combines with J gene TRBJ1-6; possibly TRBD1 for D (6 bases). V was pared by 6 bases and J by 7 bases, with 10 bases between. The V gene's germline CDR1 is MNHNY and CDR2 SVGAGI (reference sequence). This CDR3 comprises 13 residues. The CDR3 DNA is TGTGCCAGCAGCAATACAGGGAATTCACCCCTCCACTTT. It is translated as CASSNTGNSPLHF.

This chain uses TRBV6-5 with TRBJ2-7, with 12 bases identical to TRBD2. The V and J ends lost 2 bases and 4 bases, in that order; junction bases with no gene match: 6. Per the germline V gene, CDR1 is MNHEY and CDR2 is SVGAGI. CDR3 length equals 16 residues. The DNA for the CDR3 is TGTGCCAGCAGTTACCGAAGGACTAGCGGGACTTACGAGCAGTACTTC. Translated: CASSYRRTSGTYEQYF.

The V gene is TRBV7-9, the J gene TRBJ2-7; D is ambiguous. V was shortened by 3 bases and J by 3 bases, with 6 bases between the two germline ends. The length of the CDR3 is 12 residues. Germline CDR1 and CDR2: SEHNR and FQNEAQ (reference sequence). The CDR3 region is CASSFVSYEQYF. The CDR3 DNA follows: TGTGCCAGCAGCTTCGTGAGCTACGAGCAGTACTTC.

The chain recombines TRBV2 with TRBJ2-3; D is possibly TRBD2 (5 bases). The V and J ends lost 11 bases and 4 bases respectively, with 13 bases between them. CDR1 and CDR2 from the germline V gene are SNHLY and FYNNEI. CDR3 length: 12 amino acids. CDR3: CAGGEIPDTQYF. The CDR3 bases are TGTGCCGGTGGGGAGATTCCAGATACGCAGTATTTT.

CDR3 amino acids: CASSYTRGDYEQYF. The CDR3 DNA reads as TGTGCCAGCAGTTACACCCGGGGGGACTACGAGCAGTACTTC. The V call is TRBV6-5, the J call TRBJ2-7, with 7 bases identical to TRBD2. Unmatched junction bases numbered 4, after V lost 2 bases and J lost 3 bases. This CDR3 is built from 14 residues. CDR1 and CDR2 from the germline V gene are MNHEY and SVGAGI.

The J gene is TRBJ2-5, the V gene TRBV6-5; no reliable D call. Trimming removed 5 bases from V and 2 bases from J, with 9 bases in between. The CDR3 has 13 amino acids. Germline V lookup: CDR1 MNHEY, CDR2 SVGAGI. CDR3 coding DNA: TGTGCCAGCAGTGGTGGATGGCAAGAGACCCAGTACTTC. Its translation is CASSGGWQETQYF.

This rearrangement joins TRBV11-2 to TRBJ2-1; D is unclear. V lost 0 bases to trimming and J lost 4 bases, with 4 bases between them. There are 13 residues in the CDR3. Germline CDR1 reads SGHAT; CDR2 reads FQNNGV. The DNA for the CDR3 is TGTGCCAGCAGCTTAGATCCTTACAATGAGCAGTTCTTC. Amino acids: CASSLDPYNEQFF.

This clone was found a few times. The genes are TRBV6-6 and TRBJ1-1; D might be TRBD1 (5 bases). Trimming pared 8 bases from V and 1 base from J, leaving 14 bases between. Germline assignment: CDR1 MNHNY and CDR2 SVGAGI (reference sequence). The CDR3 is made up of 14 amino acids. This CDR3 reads CASLFSTANTEAFF. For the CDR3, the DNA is TGTGCCAGCCTTTTCTCGACAGCGAACACTGAAGCTTTCTTT.

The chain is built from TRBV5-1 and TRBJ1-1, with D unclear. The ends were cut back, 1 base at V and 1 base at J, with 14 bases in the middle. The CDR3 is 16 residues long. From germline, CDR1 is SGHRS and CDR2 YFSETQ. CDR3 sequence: CASSLLGRRSNTEAFF. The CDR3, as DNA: TGCGCCAGCAGCTTGTTAGGCCGCCGGTCGAACACTGAAGCTTTCTTT.

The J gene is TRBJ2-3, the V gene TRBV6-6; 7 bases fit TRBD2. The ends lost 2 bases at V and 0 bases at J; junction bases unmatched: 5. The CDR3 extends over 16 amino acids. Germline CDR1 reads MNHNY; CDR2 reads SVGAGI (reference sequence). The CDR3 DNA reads TGTGCCAGCAGTTACGCGGGGGTCTATAGCACAGATACGCAGTATTTT. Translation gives CASSYAGVYSTDTQYF.

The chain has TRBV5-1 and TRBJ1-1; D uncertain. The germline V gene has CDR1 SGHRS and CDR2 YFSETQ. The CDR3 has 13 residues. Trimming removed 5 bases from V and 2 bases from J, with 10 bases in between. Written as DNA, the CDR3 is TGCGCCAGCAGAGCGGGCGGTAACACTGAAGCTTTCTTT. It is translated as CASRAGGNTEAFF.

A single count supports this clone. For the CDR3, the DNA is TGCGCCAGCAGTAGGGGAACGGGGGCAGGGGAGACCCAGTACTTC. Translation: CASSRGTGAGETQYF. The chain combines TRBV5-1 with TRBJ2-5; tentatively, D is TRBD1 or TRBD2 (6 bases each). The length of the CDR3 is 15 residues. The V end lost 5 bases, the J end lost 5 bases, and 19 bases lay between the germline ends. The germline V gene encodes CDR1 SGHRS and CDR2 YFSETQ.

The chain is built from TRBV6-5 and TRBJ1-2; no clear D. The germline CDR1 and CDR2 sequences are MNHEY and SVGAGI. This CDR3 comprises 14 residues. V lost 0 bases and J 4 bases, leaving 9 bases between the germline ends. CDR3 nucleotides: TGTGCCAGCAGTTACTCGAGTGTGAGCTATGGCTACACCTTC. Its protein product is CASSYSSVSYGYTF.

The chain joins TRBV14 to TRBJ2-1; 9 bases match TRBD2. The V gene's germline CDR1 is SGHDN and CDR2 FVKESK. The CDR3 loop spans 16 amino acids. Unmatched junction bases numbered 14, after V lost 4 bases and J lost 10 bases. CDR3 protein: CASSPLGIAGVEEQFF. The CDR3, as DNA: TGTGCCAGCAGCCCTCTCGGTATAGCGGGAGTTGAAGAGCAGTTCTTC.